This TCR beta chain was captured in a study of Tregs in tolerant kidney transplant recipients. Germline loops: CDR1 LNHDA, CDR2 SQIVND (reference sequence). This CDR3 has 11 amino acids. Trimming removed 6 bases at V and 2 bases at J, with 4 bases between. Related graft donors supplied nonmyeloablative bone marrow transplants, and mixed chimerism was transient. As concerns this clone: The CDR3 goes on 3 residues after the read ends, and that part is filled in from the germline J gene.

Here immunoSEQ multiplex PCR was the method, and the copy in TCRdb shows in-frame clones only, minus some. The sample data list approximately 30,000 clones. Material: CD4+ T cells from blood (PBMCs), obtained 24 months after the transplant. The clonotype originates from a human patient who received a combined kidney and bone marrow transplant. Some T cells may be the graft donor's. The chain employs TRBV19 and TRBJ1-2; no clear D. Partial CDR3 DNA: TGTGCCAGTAGCGCGAACTATGGC. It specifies CASSANYG. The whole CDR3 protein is CASSANYGYTF.